These 20 T cell receptor beta chains originate from one sample sequenced in a study of blood T cells in healthy people across ages. Combining a sample-barcoded 5' primer with a J-beta primer mix, a second PCR ran for roughly 7 to 12 cycles. TCRdb used MiXCR to reprocess the 5' RACE reads, holding one entry per CDR3 protein. The sample contains 650,000 or so distinct CDR3 sequences, more than 45% of which appear only once. The sample comprised blood. Source of these receptors: a woman older than 75 in good health.

This clonotype was counted at least ten times. The rearrangement uses TRBV7-2 and TRBJ2-2; D is ambiguous. The CDR3 runs 14 residues. CDR1 and CDR2 (germline): SGHTA, FQGNSA. Trimming removed 5 bases from V and 1 base from J, with 8 bases in between. The CDR3 loop is CASSRTVNTGELFF. The CDR3 coding sequence is TGTGCCAGCAGCCGGACGGTGAACACCGGGGAGCTGTTTTTT.

This chain links TRBV7-9 with TRBJ2-1, with D possibly being TRBD2 (6 bases). The germline V and J ends were trimmed by 5 bases and 6 bases, with 14 bases remaining between them. CDR1 is SEHNR, CDR2 FQNEAQ, per germline (reference sequence). CDR3 length equals 14 residues. The CDR3 region is CASSVWEDLNEQFF. CDR3 nucleotide sequence: TGTGCCAGCAGCGTATGGGAGGACCTCAATGAGCAGTTCTTC.

The chain links TRBV28 to TRBJ2-1; D tentatively reads TRBD1 or TRBD2 (6 bases each). Trimming took off 7 bases at V and 7 bases at J, with 17 bases between the two ends. This CDR3 contains 14 residues. The germline gives CDR1 MDHEN, CDR2 SYDVKM. The CDR3 loop is CASNKGGRGNEQFF. For the CDR3, the DNA is TGTGCCAGCAACAAGGGGGGCCGGGGGAATGAGCAGTTCTTC. The full variable domain, rest sourced from reference TRBV28 and TRBJ2-1, is DVKVTQSSRYLVKRTGEKVFLECVQDMDHENMFWYRQDPGLGLRLIYFSYDVKMKEKGDIPEGYSVSREKKERFSLILESASTNQTSMYLCASNKGGRGNEQFFGPGTRLTVL.

The chain couples TRBV7-9 to TRBJ2-2, with TRBD1 matching over 8 bases. Germline V gene data show CDR1 as SEHNR and CDR2 as FQNEAQ (reference sequence). This CDR3 contains 16 residues. The V segment lost 5 bases and the J segment 4 bases; nucleotides outside the gene matches: 9. The CDR3 nucleotides are TGTGCCAGCAGCAACCCCAGGGGGCATCGCACCGGGGAGCTGTTTTTT. Translated: CASSNPRGHRTGELFF.

The V and J genes are TRBV5-1 and TRBJ2-3; D tentatively fits TRBD1 or TRBD2 (5 bases each). CDR1 and CDR2 (germline): SGHRS, YFSETQ. This CDR3 spans 14 amino acids. V was shortened by 0 bases and J by 10 bases, with 15 bases between the two germline ends. CDR3 region: CASSLGQGPDAQYF. The CDR3 DNA sequence: TGCGCCAGCAGCTTGGGGCAGGGACCGGATGCGCAGTATTTT.

This clonotype came up many times. The chain employs TRBV25-1 and TRBJ2-4, with 8 bases aligning to TRBD1. The CDR3 is made up of 17 amino acids. The V segment lost 3 bases and the J segment 3 bases; nucleotides outside the gene matches: 10. The germline CDR1 and CDR2 sequences are MGHDK and SYGVNS. CDR3 sequence (DNA): TGTGCCAGCAGTGAGTTGGATGGACAGGGTGGCAAAAACATTCAGTACTTC. Translated: CASSELDGQGGKNIQYF.

This clonotype was counted many times. The chain recombines TRBV7-3 with TRBJ2-1; D gene unclear. CDR3 length: 13 amino acids. Germline CDR1 and CDR2: SGHTA and FQGTGA. V dropped 5 bases and J dropped 3 bases, with 8 bases sitting between them. The CDR3 region is CASSPPFYNEQFF. The CDR3 coding sequence is TGTGCCAGCAGCCCCCCGTTCTACAATGAGCAGTTCTTC.

This clonotype was counted only a few times. This sequence joins TRBV18 and TRBJ2-3; D is undetermined. CDR3 length equals 14 residues. The V gene lost 3 bases and the J gene lost 0 bases, with 7 bases spanning the gap. Germline CDR1 and CDR2: KGHSH and LQKENI. CDR3 DNA sequence: TGTGCCAGCTCACCCGAATTTAGCACAGATACGCAGTATTTT. Translation: CASSPEFSTDTQYF.

As for this clonotype: At one boundary the junction diverges from the germline segment, which might be a read error. The chain uses TRBV18 and TRBJ1-1; maybe TRBD1 (6 bases). The CDR3 is made up of 15 amino acids. Germline V lookup: CDR1 KGHSH, CDR2 LQKENI. This CDR3 is CASPPTGRVNTEAFF. CDR3 nucleotides: TGTGCCAGCCCACCTACAGGGCGTGTGAACACTGAAGCTTTCTTT. Variable domain in full (rest from reference TRBV18 and TRBJ1-1): NAGVMQNPRHLVRRRGQEARLRCSPMKGHSHVYWYRQLPEEGLKFMVYLQKENIIDESGMPKERFSAEFPKEGPSILRIQQVVRGDSAAYFCASPPTGRVNTEAFFGQGTRLTVV.

The table lists this clonotype with many counts. The gene calls are TRBV20-1 and TRBJ2-3; TRBD2 matches 8 bases. J lost 2 bases, V lost 4 bases, and 11 bases had no gene match. This CDR3 contains 16 residues. Germline assignment: CDR1 DFQATT and CDR2 SNEGSKA (reference sequence). This CDR3 reads CSAILAGLSPTDTQYF. Written as DNA, the CDR3 is TGCAGTGCTATATTAGCGGGGTTAAGTCCCACAGATACGCAGTATTTT.

V and J are TRBV29-1 and TRBJ2-1; D unclear. CDR3 length: 13 amino acids. Germline V gene lookup returns CDR1 SQVTM and CDR2 ANQGSEA. Deletions cut 4 bases from V and 0 bases from J, with 7 bases between. CDR3 bases: TGCAGCGTTGGGGCCAGCTCCTACAATGAGCAGTTCTTC. This gives the protein CSVGASSYNEQFF.

The chain links TRBV27 to TRBJ2-3; D is unresolved. Germline loops: CDR1 MNHEY, CDR2 SMNVEV (reference sequence). V was shortened by 2 bases and J by 4 bases, with 10 bases between the two germline ends. The CDR3 is made up of 14 amino acids. CDR3 bases: TGTGCCAGCAGTTTAGGGTCAAGTCCAGATACGCAGTATTTT. Encoded protein: CASSLGSSPDTQYF.

The V call is TRBV20-1, the J call TRBJ2-1; the match to TRBD2 covers 13 bases. With V trimmed by 2 bases and J by 10 bases, 11 bases remained unmatched. Germline V gene sequence: CDR1 DFQATT, CDR2 SNEGSKA (reference sequence). CDR3 size: 16 residues. The CDR3 DNA is TGCAGTGCTAGAAGTACCAGGACTAGCGGGGGACCGGAGCAGTTCTTC. Protein: CSARSTRTSGGPEQFF.

The gene calls are TRBV6-1 and TRBJ1-4, with TRBD1 matching 8 bases. The V segment lost 7 bases and the J segment 4 bases; nucleotides outside the gene matches: 5. CDR1 and CDR2 from the germline V gene are MNHNS and SASEGT. There are 14 residues in the CDR3. This CDR3 reads CASTQGAVNEKLFF. The DNA of the CDR3 is TGTGCCAGCACTCAGGGGGCGGTTAATGAAAAACTGTTTTTT.

The J gene is TRBJ1-2, the V gene TRBV3-1; the D is unclear. Looked up from germline, CDR1 is LGHDT and CDR2 is YNNKEL (reference sequence). V dropped 2 bases and J dropped 7 bases, with 17 bases sitting between them. The CDR3 is made up of 15 amino acids. The CDR3 is CASSQFNGIWSGYTF. The DNA for the CDR3 is TGTGCCAGCAGCCAATTTAACGGGATCTGGTCTGGCTACACCTTC.

On this clonotype: A much more abundant neighbour one base away suggests this may be a read error. The rearrangement joins TRBV29-1 to TRBJ2-1, with D uncertain. The DNA end lines up better with TRBJ2-7; the J call may be wrong. Germline assignment: CDR1 SQVTM and CDR2 ANQGSEA. The CDR3 consists of 15 residues. As DNA, the CDR3 is TGCAGCGTTCGAAAGGCGGATAGCTCCTACAATGAGCAGTACTTC. It is translated as CSVRKADSSYNEQYF.

V and J are TRBV4-2 and TRBJ2-1; TRBD2 matches at 9 bases. The length of the CDR3 is 17 residues. Germline CDR1 is LGHNA and CDR2 is YNFKEQ. With V trimmed by 0 bases and J by 9 bases, 12 bases remained unmatched. CDR3 protein: CASSQDPRPSGIGEQFF. For the CDR3, the DNA is TGTGCCAGCAGCCAAGATCCGAGGCCTAGCGGGATTGGTGAGCAGTTCTTC.

This chain connects TRBV4-3 to TRBJ2-6; 8 nucleotides match TRBD2. From germline, CDR1 is LGHNA and CDR2 YSLEER. Trimming removed 2 bases from V and 3 bases from J; junction bases left unmatched: 9. This CDR3 contains 18 residues. CDR3 protein: CASSQRAGESFGANVLTF. DNA for the CDR3: TGCGCCAGCAGCCAACGAGCGGGGGAAAGCTTTGGGGCCAACGTCCTGACTTTC.

V is TRBV10-3 and J is TRBJ2-2; no clear D. Per the germline V gene, CDR1 is ENHRY and CDR2 is SYGVKD. The V end was cut by 10 bases, the J end by 1 base, with 7 bases between. The CDR3 runs to 12 residues. CDR3 nucleotide sequence: TGTGCCACCCGCCTGAACACCGGGGAGCTGTTTTTT. Its translation is CATRLNTGELFF.

In this sample, this clonotype turned up a few times. The chain couples TRBV27 to TRBJ2-2; D not resolved. There are 14 residues in the CDR3. Germline assignment: CDR1 MNHEY and CDR2 SMNVEV (reference sequence). V lost 6 bases, J lost 5 bases, and 13 bases lay in between. In DNA, the CDR3 is TGTGCCAGCAGGCCCTCCCGTGGGACCGGGGAGCTGTTTTTT. It is translated as CASRPSRGTGELFF.